The entry below gives a single T cell receptor beta chain sequence along with its context. The antigen is undetermined. Germline V gene data show CDR1 as SNHLY and CDR2 as FYNNEI. The CDR3 sequence is 12 residues long. The ends were cut back, 6 bases at V and 3 bases at J, with 8 bases in the middle. The sample comes from a study of early T cells in non-severe SARS-CoV-2 infection. Study-level information: The sequenced material was bulk RNA from unsorted whole blood, and its chains were unpaired. General study results and limits: The study's VDJdb matching favored anti-spike CD8 responses and missed private and CD4 specificities.

Each single cDNA molecule received a unique molecular identifier. Using its own MiXCR run on the 5' RACE reads, TCRdb lists one record per CDR3 protein. The sample consists of approximately 84,000 distinct CDR3 sequences, roughly 13% of them appearing once. The sample consisted of whole blood. The chain couples TRBV2 to TRBJ2-5; D gene ambiguous. This receptor was obtained from an adult who was a healthcare worker with PCR-confirmed SARS-CoV-2 infection or an uninfected control (not recorded which). The CDR3 protein is CASSYSKETQYF. CDR3 DNA: TGTGCCAGCAGCTACTCCAAAGAGACCCAGTACTTC.